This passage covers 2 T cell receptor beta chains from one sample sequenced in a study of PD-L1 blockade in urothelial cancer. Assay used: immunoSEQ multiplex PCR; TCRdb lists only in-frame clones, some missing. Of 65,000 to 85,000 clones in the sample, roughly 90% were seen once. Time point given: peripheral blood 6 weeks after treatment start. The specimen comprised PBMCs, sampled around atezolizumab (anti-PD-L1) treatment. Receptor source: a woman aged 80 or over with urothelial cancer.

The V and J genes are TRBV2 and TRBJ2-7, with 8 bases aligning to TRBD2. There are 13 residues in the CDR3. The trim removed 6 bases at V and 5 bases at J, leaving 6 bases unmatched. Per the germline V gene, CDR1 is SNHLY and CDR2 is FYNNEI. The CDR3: CASSGRAFNEQYF. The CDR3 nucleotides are TGTGCCAGCAGCGGGAGGGCCTTTAACGAGCAGTACTTC.

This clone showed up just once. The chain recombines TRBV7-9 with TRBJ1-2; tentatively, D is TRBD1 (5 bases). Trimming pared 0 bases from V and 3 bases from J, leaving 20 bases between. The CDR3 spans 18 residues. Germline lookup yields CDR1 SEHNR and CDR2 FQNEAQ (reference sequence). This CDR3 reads CASSLASGSLGDYYGYTF. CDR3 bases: TGTGCCAGCAGCTTAGCGTCAGGCAGCCTAGGGGACTACTATGGCTACACCTTC.